The 16 T cell receptor beta chains listed next were all sequenced from one sample in a study of control samples from healthy donors and cancer patients. Profiling relied on immunoSEQ multiplex PCR, and the TCRdb table lists in-frame clones only, not all of them. The data contain about 220,000 clones, about 95% of them seen just once; the ten biggest clones take up approximately 1.5%. The sample comprised blood. All receptors come from a man aged 50-59 years in good health.

This chain connects TRBV7-8 to TRBJ2-3; TRBD2 is a possible D gene (5 bases). V dropped 4 bases and J dropped 0 bases, with 17 bases sitting between them. Germline CDR1 and CDR2: SGHVS and FQNEAQ. This CDR3 is built from 17 residues. CDR3 sequence: CASSSRGQPTSTDTQYF. The CDR3, as DNA: TGTGCCAGCAGCTCCAGAGGGCAGCCCACTAGCACAGATACGCAGTATTTT. The whole variable domain, remainder taken from reference TRBV7-8 and TRBJ2-3, is GAGVSQSPRYKVAKRGQDVALRCDPISGHVSLFWYQQALGQGPEFLTYFQNEAQLDKSGLPSDRFFAERPEGSVSTLKIQRTQQEDSAVYLCASSSRGQPTSTDTQYFGPGTRLTVL.

This chain joins TRBV5-4 and TRBJ2-3; TRBD2 matches at 9 bases. Germline V gene data show CDR1 as SGHNT and CDR2 as YYREEE (reference sequence). The CDR3 spans 16 residues. Unmatched junction bases numbered 5, after V lost 0 bases and J lost 3 bases. CDR3: CASSLGRGGRTDTQYF. The CDR3 DNA reads TGTGCCAGCAGCTTGGGGCGGGGGGGCCGGACAGATACGCAGTATTTT.

V gene TRBV19 combines with J gene TRBJ1-5; TRBD1 matches 7 bases. J gave up 2 bases and V 5 bases, and 6 bases lay outside the gene matches. The CDR3 consists of 15 residues. Germline V gene sequence: CDR1 LNHDA, CDR2 SQIVND (reference sequence). The CDR3 loop is CASSLQGQGNQPQHF. Here the CDR3 DNA reads TGTGCCAGTAGTTTACAGGGGCAAGGCAATCAGCCCCAGCATTTT.

CDR3 bases: TGCGCCAGCAGCACAGGAGGGACCGCTAACACTGAAGCTTTCTTT. Translating it yields CASSTGGTANTEAFF. The chain recombines TRBV5-1 with TRBJ1-1; D perhaps matches TRBD1 (5 bases). This CDR3 region has 15 residues. Trimming stripped 4 bases from V and 2 bases from J, with 15 bases between. Germline V CDR1 and CDR2: SGHRS, YFSETQ.

This clone has more than one count but fewer than ten. The chain combines TRBV18 with TRBJ2-5; a possible D gene is TRBD1 (5 bases). The V and J ends lost 2 bases and 1 base respectively, with 11 bases between them. The CDR3 is 15 residues long. Germline V gene sequence: CDR1 KGHSH, CDR2 LQKENI. The CDR3 region has the DNA TGTGCCAGCTCACCATCTTGGGGCGGCCAAGAGACCCAGTACTTC. It translates to CASSPSWGGQETQYF.

The chain has TRBV19 and TRBJ2-2, with D uncertain. The CDR3 consists of 15 residues. V lost 5 bases and J lost 5, with 15 bases in between. Germline V gene data show CDR1 as LNHDA and CDR2 as SQIVND (reference sequence). CDR3 bases: TGTGCCAGTAGTCGGACGGTGGGAACGACCGGGGAGCTGTTTTTT. This gives the protein CASSRTVGTTGELFF.

Remarks on this clone: Other DNA sequences in the sample encode the same CDR3. The chain combines TRBV5-1 with TRBJ2-1; TRBD1 agrees at 8 bases. The CDR3 contains 15 residues. CDR1 SGHRS and CDR2 YFSETQ come from the germline V gene. V lost 3 bases and J lost 0; bases outside the gene matches: 2. In nucleotides, the CDR3 is TGCGCCAGCAGCTCAACAGGGGGCTCCTACAATGAGCAGTTCTTC. It translates to CASSSTGGSYNEQFF.

The chain carries TRBV5-1 and TRBJ1-6; no reliable D call. Germline-derived CDR1 and CDR2 are SGHRS and YFSETQ. The CDR3 spans 17 residues. V was shortened by 9 bases and J by 7 bases, with 26 bases between the two germline ends. DNA for the CDR3: TGCGCCACGCGGAGTGGAGAAGGGTCTCCTCGGAATTCACCCCTCCACTTT. It codes for CATRSGEGSPRNSPLHF.

V usage is TRBV5-1 and J usage is TRBJ2-1; TRBD1 matches 8 bases. With 3 bases clipped from V and 3 bases from J, the junction kept 5 bases outside the gene matches. The CDR3 is 15 residues long. The germline CDR1 and CDR2 sequences are SGHRS and YFSETQ. Here the CDR3 DNA reads TGCGCCAGCAGCTCGGGACAGGTCGACTACAATGAGCAGTTCTTC. The encoded protein is CASSSGQVDYNEQFF. The full variable domain, in which reference TRBV5-1 and TRBJ2-1 provide the parts outside the CDR3, is KAGVTQTPRYLIKTRGQQVTLSCSPISGHRSVSWYQQTPGQGLQFLFEYFSETQRNKGNFPGRFSGRQFSNSRSEMNVSTLELGDSALYLCASSSGQVDYNEQFFGPGTRLTVL.

V gene TRBV11-2 combines with J gene TRBJ1-1; D gene uncertain. The V and J ends lost 5 bases and 0 bases respectively, with 10 bases between them. This CDR3 has 14 residues. Germline CDR1 is SGHAT and CDR2 is FQNNGV. As DNA, the CDR3 is TGTGCCAGCAGCCCGCGCCCAATGAACACTGAAGCTTTCTTT. Protein sequence: CASSPRPMNTEAFF.

The chain couples TRBV28 to TRBJ1-5; D is possibly TRBD1 (6 bases). Trimming took 7 bases from V and 0 from J, leaving 16 bases between them. This CDR3 region has 16 residues. Germline V gene sequence: CDR1 MDHEN, CDR2 SYDVKM. CDR3 bases: TGTGCCAGCACGACGACAGGAACTTATAGCAATCAGCCCCAGCATTTT. It encodes CASTTTGTYSNQPQHF.

The rearrangement joins TRBV12-3 or TRBV12-4 to TRBJ2-1, with no clear D. V lost 2 bases and J 7 bases, leaving 6 bases between the germline ends. The CDR3 is 12 amino acids. In DNA form, the CDR3 reads TGTGCCAGCAGTTTAAGGTGGAATGAGCAGTTCTTC. Residues: CASSLRWNEQFF.

The chain recombines TRBV7-8 with TRBJ2-7; D unclear. Germline V CDR1 and CDR2: SGHVS, FQNEAQ. The CDR3 runs to 16 residues. V lost 1 base and J 0 bases, leaving 13 bases between the germline ends. CDR3 DNA: TGTGCCAGCAGCTTAGGCCGGAAACCAAGCTCCTACGAGCAGTACGTC. It encodes CASSLGRKPSSYEQYV.

This sequence joins TRBV18 and TRBJ1-5; D is undetermined. Trimming took off 3 bases at V and 6 bases at J, with 6 bases between the two ends. Germline CDR1 and CDR2: KGHSH and LQKENI. There are 12 residues in the CDR3. DNA of the CDR3: TGTGCCAGCTCACCCCGGGGTCAGCCCCAGCATTTT. Protein: CASSPRGQPQHF.

V and J are TRBV7-2 and TRBJ2-7; D is uncertain. This CDR3 is 12 amino acids long. Deletions cut 5 bases from V and 3 bases from J, with 8 bases between. CDR1 SGHTA and CDR2 FQGNSA come from the germline V gene. The CDR3 loop reads CASSTISYEQYF. The DNA of the CDR3 is TGTGCCAGCAGCACCATAAGCTACGAGCAGTACTTC. Based on the CDR3 plus reference TRBV7-2 and TRBJ2-7, the full variable domain is GAGVSQSPSNKVTEKGKDVELRCDPISGHTALYWYRQSLGQGLEFLIYFQGNSAPDKSGLPSDRFSAERTGGSVSTLTIQRTQQEDSAVYLCASSTISYEQYFGPGTRLTVT.

V and J are TRBV5-1 and TRBJ2-3; the match to TRBD2 covers 11 bases. Trimming removed 0 bases from V and 0 bases from J; junction bases left unmatched: 9. The V gene's germline CDR1 is SGHRS and CDR2 YFSETQ. The CDR3 runs 19 residues. DNA for the CDR3: TGCGCCAGCAGCTTGGGAAGACTAGCGGGATCTACTAGCACAGATACGCAGTATTTT. Translated, it gives CASSLGRLAGSTSTDTQYF.